The 7 T cell receptor beta chains below were found in one sample sequenced in a study of OX40 agonist ivuxolimab in advanced cancers. TCRdb's copy holds only in-frame clones and misses some; the assay was immunoSEQ multiplex PCR. The table shows roughly 41,000 clones, with 86% occurring only once. The sequences come from CD4+ or CD8+ T cells sorted from blood, collected in a trial of the OX40 agonist ivuxolimab. These receptors all come from an adult with an advanced solid tumor such as melanoma, head and neck, liver or kidney cancer.

The chain couples TRBV9 to TRBJ1-3, with 9 bases fitting TRBD1. This CDR3 is built from 16 residues. The V segment lost 0 bases and the J segment 4 bases; nucleotides outside the gene matches: 5. Germline V gene sequence: CDR1 SGDLS, CDR2 YYNGEE. The CDR3 reads CASSVAGTGPGNTIYF. Here the CDR3 DNA reads TGTGCCAGCAGCGTAGCTGGGACAGGGCCGGGAAACACCATATATTTT.

This clone has only one observation. CDR3 amino acids: CASSPPDFGVYEQYF. The CDR3 DNA reads as TGTGCCAGCTCACCACCGGATTTTGGGGTCTACGAGCAGTACTTC. The chain uses TRBV18 and TRBJ2-7; D ambiguous. Trimming removed 0 bases at V and 3 bases at J, with 12 bases between. Germline-derived CDR1 and CDR2 are KGHSH and LQKENI. The CDR3 spans 15 residues. Drawing the rest from reference TRBV18 and TRBJ2-7, the complete variable domain is NAGVMQNPRHLVRRRGQEARLRCSPMKGHSHVYWYRQLPEEGLKFMVYLQKENIIDESGMPKERFSAEFPKEGPSILRIQQVVRGDSAAYFCASSPPDFGVYEQYFGPGTRLTVT.

This clone has a handful of counts. The DNA for the CDR3 is TGTGCCAGCAGCCCTCTTCGAGGGGGAACCTACGAGCAGTACTTC. This codes for CASSPLRGGTYEQYF. The chain carries TRBV7-2 and TRBJ2-7; D possibly corresponds to TRBD1 (6 bases). V lost 5 bases and J 2 bases, leaving 16 bases between the germline ends. Germline V gene lookup returns CDR1 SGHTA and CDR2 FQGNSA. This CDR3 is built from 15 residues.

The chain is built from TRBV6-1 and TRBJ1-2; 9 bases map to TRBD1. Germline V gene lookup returns CDR1 MNHNS and CDR2 SASEGT. There are 15 residues in the CDR3. The junction had 12 bases not matched to a gene; V was cut back by 5 bases and J by 8 bases. CDR3 amino acids: CASSSVTGGASGYTF. The CDR3 nucleotides read TGTGCCAGCAGTTCTGTCACAGGGGGCGCTTCCGGCTACACCTTC.

J is TRBJ2-5 and V is TRBV13; D unclear. The CDR3 is 15 amino acids. The germline V and J ends were trimmed by 0 bases and 5 bases, with 13 bases remaining between them. Germline assignment: CDR1 PRHDT and CDR2 FYEKMQ (reference sequence). The CDR3 loop reads CASSLGTPEKETQYF. DNA of the CDR3: TGTGCCAGCAGCTTAGGGACCCCGGAGAAGGAGACCCAGTACTTC.

This clone is a singleton in its sample. The chain carries TRBV5-6 and TRBJ1-4; TRBD1 might be the D (5 bases). The V end was cut by 9 bases, the J end by 10 bases, with 19 bases between. CDR3 length: 13 residues. Germline V CDR1 and CDR2: SGHDT, YYEEEE. The CDR3 sequence is CATTAGGTGKLFF. The CDR3 nucleotides are TGTGCCACGACGGCCGGGGGGACGGGAAAACTGTTTTTT.

CDR3: CASGKGQLNTEAFF. The CDR3 coding sequence is TGTGCCAGCGGAAAGGGACAGCTCAACACTGAAGCTTTCTTT. The chain is built from TRBV9 and TRBJ1-1, with TRBD1 matching over 7 bases. There are 14 residues in the CDR3. After removal of 7 bases from V and 2 bases from J, the junction contained 8 bases not matched to a gene. Germline CDR1 SGDLS, CDR2 YYNGEE.